Shown below are 5 T cell receptor beta chains from a single sample sequenced in a study of cytomegalovirus exposure and HLA in healthy donors. In the PCR, 60 Vbeta and 13 Jbeta primers were used. TCRdb keeps only in-frame clones here, not all; method: immunoSEQ multiplex PCR. The sample lists 200,000 or so clones; roughly 80% were seen once. The sample taken for sequencing was PBMCs. The receptor set was obtained from a woman in her 30s in good health and CMV-seronegative.

CDR3 DNA sequence: TGTGCCAGCAGTGAATATCGGGACTCAGGCTACAATGAGCAGTTCTTC. It specifies CASSEYRDSGYNEQFF. The chain employs TRBV25-1 and TRBJ2-1; D possibly corresponds to TRBD2 (6 bases). There are 16 residues in the CDR3. Trimming shortened V by 0 bases and J by 3 bases, and 12 bases separated the two germline ends. The V gene's germline CDR1 is MGHDK and CDR2 SYGVNS.

This rearrangement joins TRBV28 to TRBJ2-3; weak D call: TRBD1 (6 bases). CDR3 length equals 14 residues. CDR1 is MDHEN, CDR2 SYDVKM, per germline. Trimming took off 3 bases at V and 7 bases at J, with 14 bases between the two ends. DNA of the CDR3: TGTGCCAGCAGTTTCAAGGGGGTTTTGAATACGCAGTATTTT. Translating it yields CASSFKGVLNTQYF.

In its sample, this clone was seen a few times. The J gene is TRBJ1-6, the V gene TRBV2; tentative D call: TRBD1 (5 bases). There are 14 residues in the CDR3. Germline lookup yields CDR1 SNHLY and CDR2 FYNNEI. Trimming removed 10 bases at V and 6 bases at J, with 16 bases between. In DNA, the CDR3 is TGTGCCAACGCCCGACAGACGCCTAATTCACCCCTCCACTTT. This codes for CANARQTPNSPLHF.

This clone was seen only a few times. The chain recombines TRBV5-5 with TRBJ1-1; a possible D gene is TRBD1 (5 bases). Trimming pared 3 bases from V and 4 bases from J, leaving 13 bases between. CDR3 length equals 14 residues. CDR1 SGHKS and CDR2 YYEKEE come from the germline V gene (reference sequence). The CDR3 DNA is TGTGCCAGCAGCTCCAGGGTCGGGGGCACTGAAGCTTTCTTT. Its protein is CASSSRVGGTEAFF.

This clone was detected a few times. The chain links TRBV4-1 to TRBJ1-4, with D possibly TRBD1 on 5 matching bases. This CDR3 comprises 16 residues. V lost 0 bases and J lost 8, with 16 bases in between. Per germline, CDR1 MGHRA and CDR2 YSYEKL. This CDR3 reads CASSQDRGTIREKLFF. The DNA for the CDR3 is TGCGCCAGCAGCCAAGATCGGGGGACGATACGAGAAAAACTGTTTTTT.